Below, 2 T cell receptor beta chains from the same sample are listed, as sequenced in a study of CD8+ T cells in alopecia areata. Reverse transcription of extracted RNA yielded cDNA, which provided the sequencing template. Here immunoSEQ multiplex PCR was the method, and the copy in TCRdb shows in-frame clones only, minus some. The sample shows a few hundred thousand clones, around two fifths of them seen only once. Treatment in this sample: oral pan-JAK inhibitor, 5-10 mg twice daily. This specimen consisted of CD4+ T cells sorted from blood, obtained at week 34, from a patient treated with tofacitinib. The receptors come from a human donor with alopecia areata.

This chain connects TRBV2 to TRBJ2-5; the D gene is possibly TRBD2 (6 bases). Germline CDR1 reads SNHLY; CDR2 reads FYNNEI. This CDR3 region has 13 residues. Trimming cost V 8 bases and J 3 bases, with 13 bases left between them. Here the CDR3 DNA reads TGTGCCAGCCCCCGACGCGGGGAAGAGACCCAGTACTTC. Protein: CASPRRGEETQYF.

V is TRBV7-9 and J is TRBJ1-2; possible D gene TRBD1, 6 bases. In germline, CDR1 is SEHNR, CDR2 FQNEAQ (reference sequence). Trimming left V 4 bases short and J 1 base short, with 10 bases between. CDR3 length equals 14 residues. The CDR3 DNA is TGTGCCAGCAGCTCCGGACAGTTTAACTATGGCTACACCTTC. It yields the protein CASSSGQFNYGYTF.